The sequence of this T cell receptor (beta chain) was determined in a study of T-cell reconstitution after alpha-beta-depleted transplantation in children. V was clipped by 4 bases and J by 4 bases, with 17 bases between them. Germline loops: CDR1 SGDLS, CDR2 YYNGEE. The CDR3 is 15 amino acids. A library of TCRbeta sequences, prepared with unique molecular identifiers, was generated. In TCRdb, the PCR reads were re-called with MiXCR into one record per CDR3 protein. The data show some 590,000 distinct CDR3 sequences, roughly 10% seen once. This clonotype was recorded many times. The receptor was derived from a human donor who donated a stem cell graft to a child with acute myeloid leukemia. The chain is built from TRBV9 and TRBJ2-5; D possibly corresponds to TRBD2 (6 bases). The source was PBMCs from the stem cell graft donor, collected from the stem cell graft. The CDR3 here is CASSLRPLATETQYF. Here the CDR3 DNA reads TGTGCCAGCAGCCTGAGGCCCCTAGCGACAGAGACCCAGTACTTC.